Listed here is a single TCR beta chain. CDR1 MDHEN and CDR2 SYDVKM come from the germline V gene. The length of the CDR3 is 17 residues. The junction had 11 bases not matched to a gene; V was cut back by 6 bases and J by 0 bases. This record comes from a study of technical replicates of blood from a few donors. The repertoire was sequenced with immunoSEQ multiplex PCR; TCRdb's copy has only in-frame clones and lacks some. This sample yields roughly 80,000 clones, of which 90% to 95% are seen a single time; roughly 0.37% belongs to the top ten. This TCR derives from a human donor in good health. The sequencing input was T cells isolated from PBMCs. This rearrangement joins TRBV28 to TRBJ2-3; 8 nucleotides line up with TRBD2. CDR3: CASRPGGGGSSTDTQYF. In DNA, the CDR3 is TGTGCCAGCAGACCCGGGGGCGGGGGGAGTAGCACAGATACGCAGTATTTT.